This T cell receptor beta chain appears in the sequencing data of a study of blood T cell repertoires in COVID-19. Study information: In each case, the material was cDNA or gDNA derived from T cells, B-cell-depleted T cells, or PBMCs.

CDR1 SGHNT and CDR2 YYREEE come from the germline V gene (reference sequence). Trimming at V came to 1 base and at J to 7 bases, leaving 5 bases not matched to a gene. The CDR3 runs to 15 residues. Original processing notes: Counts of nucleated cells, estimated from reference gene primer amplification, were obtained. Clones were read by immunoSEQ multiplex PCR, and TCRdb kept only the in-frame ones, dropping some. Clone size and V and J calls were adopted from that table, with D and trimming inferred from the DNA. The table lists under 100,000 clones, over 75% of them singletons. In this sample, this clone turned up a few times.

Sequenced sample: peripheral blood. This clonotype was sampled from a man between 50 and 59 years old with acute or convalescent COVID-19. The chain is built from TRBV5-4 and TRBJ1-3; 10 positions match TRBD1. Here the CDR3 DNA reads TGTGCCAGCAGCTTGCGACAGGGGGCATTTAACACCATATATTTT. This translates into CASSLRQGAFNTIYF.